One and the same sample provided the 16 T cell receptor beta chains below, sequenced in a study of blood T cell repertoires in COVID-19. Clones were read by immunoSEQ multiplex PCR, and TCRdb kept only the in-frame ones, dropping some. The repertoire holds 250,000 to 350,000 clones, with roughly 90% as singletons. Sequencing was carried out using PBMCs or T cells enriched from blood (not recorded which). The receptors shown here come from a woman younger than 45 who had recovered from COVID-19.

The rearrangement links TRBV5-1 to TRBJ1-1; D call uncertain. The V and J ends lost 4 bases and 5 bases respectively, with 21 bases between them. The CDR3 consists of 16 residues. In germline, CDR1 is SGHRS, CDR2 YFSETQ. The CDR3 loop is CASSLRSRAGGTEAFF. CDR3 nucleotide sequence: TGCGCCAGCAGCCTCCGATCCCGGGCTGGAGGGACTGAAGCTTTCTTT.

The chain joins TRBV7-2 to TRBJ2-5, with a possible D match to TRBD1 (6 bases). V was shortened by 5 bases and J by 3 bases, with 16 bases between the two germline ends. Germline V CDR1 and CDR2: SGHTA, FQGNSA. The CDR3 is 15 amino acids. The CDR3 is CASSAHGTIKETQYF. The CDR3 DNA sequence: TGTGCCAGCAGCGCCCACGGGACAATAAAAGAGACCCAGTACTTC.

This chain links TRBV4-2 with TRBJ1-6; D possibly corresponds to TRBD1 (5 bases). Germline assignment: CDR1 LGHNA and CDR2 YNFKEQ. CDR3 length: 15 residues. Trimming took 2 bases from V and 3 from J, leaving 8 bases between them. CDR3 DNA: TGTGCCAGCAGCCAATCCCAGGGCTATAATTCACCCCTCCACTTT. As protein: CASSQSQGYNSPLHF.

V is TRBV2 and J is TRBJ1-5; unclear D gene. Germline CDR1 is SNHLY and CDR2 is FYNNEI. The CDR3 is made up of 14 amino acids. V gave up 7 bases and J gave up 0 bases, with 10 bases separating them. The CDR3 loop reads CASNPGNSNQPQHF. The DNA for the CDR3 is TGTGCCAGCAATCCCGGGAATAGCAATCAGCCCCAGCATTTT.

This clone was detected only once. This CDR3 is CATSRAPNQPQHF. In DNA, the CDR3 is TGTGCCACCAGCAGAGCCCCTAATCAGCCCCAGCATTTT. The V gene is TRBV15, the J gene TRBJ1-5, with D hard to call. CDR3 length equals 13 residues. Germline CDR1 and CDR2: LNHNV and YYDKDF (reference sequence). Deletions cut 1 base from V and 4 bases from J, with 5 bases between.

This clone was seen once. This sequence joins TRBV5-6 and TRBJ2-5; TRBD1 matches at 7 bases. The germline CDR1 and CDR2 sequences are SGHDT and YYEEEE. The CDR3 extends over 15 amino acids. V lost 1 base and J lost 0; bases outside the gene matches: 3. CDR3 protein: CASSLRDSNQETQYF. DNA for the CDR3: TGTGCCAGCAGCTTGAGGGACAGCAACCAAGAGACCCAGTACTTC.

V and J are TRBV7-2 and TRBJ1-1, with 8 bases identical to TRBD1. Trimming removed 5 bases from V and 1 base from J; junction bases left unmatched: 3. Germline values: CDR1 SGHTA, CDR2 FQGNSA. The CDR3 is made up of 14 amino acids. The CDR3, as DNA: TGTGCCAGCAGCCGTGGACAGGGGAACACTGAAGCTTTCTTT. Its translation: CASSRGQGNTEAFF.

The chain combines TRBV6-5 with TRBJ1-3; no firm D call. This CDR3 has 15 amino acids. Germline V CDR1 and CDR2: MNHEY, SVGAGI. Between the trimmed V and J ends, which lost 2 bases and 2 bases, there was a span of 10 bases. CDR3 amino acids: CASSYGRSAGNTIYF. The CDR3 nucleotides read TGTGCCAGCAGTTACGGTCGGAGCGCTGGAAACACCATATATTTT.

This clone was detected only a few times. The chain uses TRBV15 and TRBJ1-1, with D possibly TRBD1 on 6 matching bases. V lost 3 bases and J lost 6, with 14 bases in between. The CDR3 is 14 residues long. Germline lookup yields CDR1 LNHNV and CDR2 YYDKDF (reference sequence). The CDR3 loop is CATSRDPGDPEAFF. The CDR3 DNA sequence: TGTGCCACCAGCAGGGACCCAGGGGACCCTGAAGCTTTCTTT.

This clone was seen only once. The chain is built from TRBV7-2 and TRBJ2-7; D is possibly TRBD1 (6 bases). The CDR3 totals 13 residues. V was shortened by 5 bases and J by 2 bases, with 10 bases between the two germline ends. From germline, CDR1 is SGHTA and CDR2 FQGNSA. The CDR3 DNA reads as TGTGCCAGCAGCCTGGACAGTACCTACGAGCAGTACTTC. Its protein is CASSLDSTYEQYF.

The rearrangement joins TRBV18 to TRBJ2-3; 10 nucleotides agree with TRBD1. V lost 6 bases to trimming and J lost 5 bases; unmatched junction nucleotides: 8. This CDR3 spans 15 amino acids. CDR1 and CDR2 from the germline V gene are KGHSH and LQKENI. The CDR3 region is CASSHDRGRKDTQYF. The CDR3 DNA sequence: TGTGCCAGCTCGCACGACAGGGGGCGCAAAGATACGCAGTATTTT.

V and J are TRBV19 and TRBJ1-2, with 7 nucleotides matching TRBD1. The trim removed 3 bases at V and 7 bases at J, leaving 11 bases unmatched. Per the germline V gene, CDR1 is LNHDA and CDR2 is SQIVND (reference sequence). CDR3 length: 15 amino acids. Written as DNA, the CDR3 is TGTGCCAGTAGTATCCCCCAAGGGGGCCCGTCTGGCTACACCTTC. As protein: CASSIPQGGPSGYTF.

V usage is TRBV12-3 or TRBV12-4 and J usage is TRBJ2-2, with D tentatively TRBD1 (6 bases). The V end was cut by 5 bases, the J end by 7 bases, with 11 bases between. The CDR3 contains 13 residues. CDR3 sequence (DNA): TGTGCCAGCAGTACAGGGTTGGGCGGGGAGCTGTTTTTT. As protein: CASSTGLGGELFF.

This clone was counted once. This chain connects TRBV27 to TRBJ1-6, with 9 nucleotides matching TRBD1. Unmatched junction bases numbered 5, after V lost 2 bases and J lost 3 bases. This CDR3 has 17 amino acids. From germline, CDR1 is MNHEY and CDR2 SMNVEV (reference sequence). The CDR3 is CASSLVAGQGYNSPLHF. CDR3 nucleotides: TGTGCCAGCAGTTTAGTAGCGGGACAGGGCTATAATTCACCCCTCCACTTT.

This clone was observed once. The chain joins TRBV5-6 to TRBJ1-1, with TRBD1 identical over 7 bases. CDR1 is SGHDT, CDR2 YYEEEE, per germline. This CDR3 comprises 13 residues. The junction had 7 bases not matched to a gene; V was cut back by 5 bases and J by 6 bases. CDR3 residues: CASSVIGGPEAFF. The CDR3 DNA reads TGTGCCAGCAGTGTGATAGGGGGCCCTGAAGCTTTCTTT.

The chain combines TRBV29-1 with TRBJ2-1, with D perhaps TRBD2 (5 bases). Per germline, CDR1 SQVTM and CDR2 ANQGSEA. This CDR3 region has 13 residues. The germline V and J ends were trimmed by 6 bases and 3 bases, with 12 bases remaining between them. The CDR3 spells CSVPTRDYNEQFF. The CDR3 DNA reads TGCAGCGTCCCGACACGGGACTACAATGAGCAGTTCTTC.